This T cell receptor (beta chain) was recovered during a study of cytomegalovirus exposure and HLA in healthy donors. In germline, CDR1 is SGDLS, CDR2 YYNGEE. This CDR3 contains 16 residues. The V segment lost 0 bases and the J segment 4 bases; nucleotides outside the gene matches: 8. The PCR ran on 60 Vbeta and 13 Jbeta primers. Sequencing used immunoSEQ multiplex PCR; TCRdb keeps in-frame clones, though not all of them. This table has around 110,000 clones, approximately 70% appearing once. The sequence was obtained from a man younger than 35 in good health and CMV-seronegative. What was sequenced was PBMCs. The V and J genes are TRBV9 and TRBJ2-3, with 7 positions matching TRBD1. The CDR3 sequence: CASSVGVTGSPDTQYF. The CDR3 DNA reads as TGTGCCAGCAGCGTAGGTGTGACAGGGTCCCCAGATACGCAGTATTTT.